This T cell receptor (beta chain) comes out of a study of T cell responses to AZD1222 COVID-19 vaccine (dated by TCRdb to the early 2020s). In terms of the full investigation: Because spike-specific TCR depth and breadth did not differ between the two schedules, AZD1222 recipients who got a second dose at roughly 4 weeks were pooled with those who got a second dose at roughly 12 weeks. A total of 230 to 250 trial participants underwent TCR sequencing, of whom nearly 210 received two doses of AZD1222 and about 25 received two doses of the MenACWY control vaccine. Trial participants were enrolled by age into 18-55, 56-69 and 70-plus year subgroups, with around 150, 28 and 57 TCR-sequenced participants respectively.

Remarks on this clone: Its antigen has not been determined. No much larger clone exists at a distance of one base, and base qualities are not known.

Overall results and qualifications from the work: Participants were mostly white British and included more females than males, and it was suggested by the authors that clonal diversity may have been underestimated. After two AZD1222 doses, both the breadth and the depth of spike-specific TCRs were significantly higher than at day 0 and than in MenACWY recipients. Reportedly, close to half of the unique spike-specific TCRs recognized epitopes lying outside the regions that are mutated in the B.1.351 and B.1.1.7 variants. Only a handful of AZD1222 recipients were SARS-CoV-2 seropositive at baseline, limiting conclusions about previously exposed vaccinees. Because no day 14 peak-response samples were available, the repertoires could be characterized only after the peak T cell response. The whole spike protein was spanned by vaccine-associated CD4 TCRs, and dominant responses were seen in regions 160-218 and 743-854. The 56-69-year group was small, and its depth increase did not reach significance, likely because of low power.

The sample's time point label, in plain terms: baseline before first vaccination. The vaccinee samples were drawn from two UK trials, COV001 and COV002, one of which was a single-blind randomized controlled phase 2/3 trial testing AZD1222 (ChAdOx1 nCoV-19) in healthy adults. For TCRbeta chain sequencing, PBMC samples from trial participants were taken at day 0 and at day 28 after the second dose. The CDR3 regions of human TCRbeta chains were analyzed by immunosequencing. The authors' pipeline ran thus. TCRs in the repertoires were matched against a reference library of SARS-CoV-2-specific TCRs that had been generated with the MIRA antigen-specificity platform. Breadth was defined as the fraction of unique TCRs that were SARS-CoV-2-associated, and depth was defined as the fraction of total T cells that were SARS-CoV-2-associated. Using the MIRA data, each spike-specific TCR was mapped to the spike region that the TCR reacts to and placed in a CD4 or CD8 class. Log10-transformed breadth and depth values were compared by one-way ANOVA with Sidak's multiple comparisons tests. The source is immuneACCESS, and TCRdb retained only in-frame sequences with V and J called. Part of the clones is not carried over; for the studies checked, unresolved V genes explain less than half of this, and the remainder is unexplained. That table furnishes V, J and clone size, whereas the DNA furnished D and trimming. The sample records 130,000 or so clones, over 90% of which are singletons. The ten largest clonotypes hold 4.5% to 6% of the sample.

Its CDR3 holds 13 amino acids, cysteine through phenylalanine. Only the CDR3 portion is preserved as DNA: 39 bases, with reading frame beginning at the first base. CDR1 and CDR2, looked up from the germline V gene (reference sequence), are LGHDT and YNNKEL. A distance of 7 bases separates the germline ends of V and J, which lose 2 bases and 4 bases respectively. In this chain, TRBV3-1 (or the pseudogene TRBV3-2) is recombined with TRBJ2-3, with the D gene call left open. The input for sequencing was peripheral blood, taken on day 0 of AZD1222 vaccination. This clonotype was obtained from an adult in good health. Read as DNA, the sequence is TGTGCCAGCAGCCAATTCATGGCAGATACGCAGTATTTT. It is translated as CASSQFMADTQYF.